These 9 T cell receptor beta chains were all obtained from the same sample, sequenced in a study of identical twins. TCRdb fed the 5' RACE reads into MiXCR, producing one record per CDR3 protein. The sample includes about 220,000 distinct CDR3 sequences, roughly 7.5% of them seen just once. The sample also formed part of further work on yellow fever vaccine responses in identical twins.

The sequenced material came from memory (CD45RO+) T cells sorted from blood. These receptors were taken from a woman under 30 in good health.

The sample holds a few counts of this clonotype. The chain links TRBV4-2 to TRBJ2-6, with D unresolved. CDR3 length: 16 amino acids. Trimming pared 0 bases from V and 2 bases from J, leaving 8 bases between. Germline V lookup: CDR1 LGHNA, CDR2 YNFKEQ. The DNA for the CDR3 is TGTGCCAGCAGCCAAGAGATCAGAACTGGGGCCAACGTCCTGACTTTC. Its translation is CASSQEIRTGANVLTF.

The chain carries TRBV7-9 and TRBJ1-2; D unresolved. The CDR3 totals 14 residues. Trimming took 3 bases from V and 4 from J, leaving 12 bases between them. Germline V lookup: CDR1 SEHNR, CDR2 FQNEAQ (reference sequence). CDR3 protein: CASSFLTSSYGYTF. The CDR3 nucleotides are TGTGCCAGCAGCTTCTTGACTTCCTCCTATGGCTACACCTTC.

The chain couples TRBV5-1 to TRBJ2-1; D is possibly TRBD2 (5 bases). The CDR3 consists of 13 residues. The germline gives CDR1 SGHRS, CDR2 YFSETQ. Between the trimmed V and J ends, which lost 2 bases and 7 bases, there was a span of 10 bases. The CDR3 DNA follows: TGCGCCAGCAGCTTCGGACTGAGGAATGAGCAGTTCTTC. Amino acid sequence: CASSFGLRNEQFF.

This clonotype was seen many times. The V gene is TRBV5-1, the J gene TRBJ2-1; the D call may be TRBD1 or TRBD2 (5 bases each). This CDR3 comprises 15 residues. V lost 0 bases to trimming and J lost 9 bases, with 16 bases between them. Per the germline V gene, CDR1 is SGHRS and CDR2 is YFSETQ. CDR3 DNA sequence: TGCGCCAGCAGCTTGGGTCCCAGGGAGAGCGGTGAGCAGTTCTTC. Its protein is CASSLGPRESGEQFF.

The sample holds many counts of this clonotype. For the CDR3, the DNA is TGTGCCAGCAGCCAAGATTATGAGGGTACGAGGGAGCTGTTTTTT. Protein sequence: CASSQDYEGTRELFF. The chain joins TRBV3-1 to TRBJ2-2, with D maybe TRBD2 (5 bases). Trimming took off 0 bases at V and 9 bases at J, with 14 bases between the two ends. This CDR3 comprises 15 residues. Per germline, CDR1 LGHDT and CDR2 YNNKEL (reference sequence).

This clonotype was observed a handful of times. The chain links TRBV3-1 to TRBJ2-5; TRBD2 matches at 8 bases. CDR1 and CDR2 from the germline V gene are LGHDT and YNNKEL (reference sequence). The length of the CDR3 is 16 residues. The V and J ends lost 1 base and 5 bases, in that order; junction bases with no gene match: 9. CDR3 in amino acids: CASSQVVRGGSETQYF. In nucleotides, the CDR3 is TGTGCCAGCAGCCAAGTTGTACGGGGGGGCAGCGAGACCCAGTACTTC.

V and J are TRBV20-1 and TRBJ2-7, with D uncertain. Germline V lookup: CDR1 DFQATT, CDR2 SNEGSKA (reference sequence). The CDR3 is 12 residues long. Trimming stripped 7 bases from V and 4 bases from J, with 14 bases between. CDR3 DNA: TGCAGTGTTATCCCAGGTCGGTACGAGCAGTACTTC. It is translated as CSVIPGRYEQYF.

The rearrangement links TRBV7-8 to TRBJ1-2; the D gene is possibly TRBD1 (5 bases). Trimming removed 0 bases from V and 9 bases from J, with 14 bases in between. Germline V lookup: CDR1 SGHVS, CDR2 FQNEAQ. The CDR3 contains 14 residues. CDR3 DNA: TGTGCCAGCAGCTTAGCAGAACAGGCCCTTCGCTACACCTTC. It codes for CASSLAEQALRYTF.

CDR3 coding DNA: TGCAGTGCTAGTCCAGACCCAATCACCGGGGAGCTGTTTTTT. The encoded protein is CSASPDPITGELFF. V is TRBV20-1 and J is TRBJ2-2; D is unresolved. The CDR3 is made up of 14 amino acids. Trimming cost V 3 bases and J 4 bases, with 12 bases left between them. The germline V gene encodes CDR1 DFQATT and CDR2 SNEGSKA (reference sequence).